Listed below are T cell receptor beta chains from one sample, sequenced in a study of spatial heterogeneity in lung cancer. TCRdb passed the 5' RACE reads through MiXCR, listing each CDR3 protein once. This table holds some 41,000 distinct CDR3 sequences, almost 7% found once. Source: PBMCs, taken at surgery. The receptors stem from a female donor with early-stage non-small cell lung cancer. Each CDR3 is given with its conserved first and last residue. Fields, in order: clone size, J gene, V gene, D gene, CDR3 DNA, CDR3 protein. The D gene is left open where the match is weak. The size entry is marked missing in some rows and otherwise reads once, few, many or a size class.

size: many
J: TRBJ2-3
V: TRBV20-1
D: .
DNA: TGCAGTGCTAGGCAGGGACGTACAGATACGCAGTATTTT
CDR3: CSARQGRTDTQYF

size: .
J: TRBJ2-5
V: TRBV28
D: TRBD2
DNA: TGTGCCAGCAGTGAGACAGCGGGGGGCCGCCAAGAGACCCAGTACTTC
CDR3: CASSETAGGRQETQYF

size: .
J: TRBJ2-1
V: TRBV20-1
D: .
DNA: TGCAGTGCTAGTCTATACCCCGGGGGAACTAATGAGCAGTTCTTC
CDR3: CSASLYPGGTNEQFF

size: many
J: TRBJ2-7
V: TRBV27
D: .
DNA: TGTGCCAGCAGTTTATGTTCCCCGGGACTCCCTTACGGCCGCTGCTACGAGCAGTACTTC
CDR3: CASSLCSPGLPYGRCYEQYF

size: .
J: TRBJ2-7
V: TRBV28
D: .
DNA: TGTGCCAGCAGCCGCCCGGGGACGCGCCTTGAGCAGTACTTC
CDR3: CASSRPGTRLEQYF

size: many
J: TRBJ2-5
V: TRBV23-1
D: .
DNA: TGCGCCAGCAGTCAATCCTACCCCCCCCGAAAGGGGAAGGAGACCCAGTACTTC
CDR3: CASSQSYPPRKGKETQYF

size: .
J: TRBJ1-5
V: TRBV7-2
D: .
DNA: TGTGCCAGCAGCTTACGGGTCGGCCCTAATCAGCCCCAGCATTTT
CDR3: CASSLRVGPNQPQHF

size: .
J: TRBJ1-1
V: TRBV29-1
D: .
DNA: TGCAGCGCCCAAACCGGGGCGAACACTGAAGCTTTCTTT
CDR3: CSAQTGANTEAFF

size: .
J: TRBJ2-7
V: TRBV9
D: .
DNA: TGTGCCAGCAGCGAGACAGGAAGCTCCTACGAGCAGTACTTC
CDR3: CASSETGSSYEQYF

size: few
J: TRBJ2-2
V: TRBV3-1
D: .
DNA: TGTGCCAGCAGCCAAGATCTTCGGGGCCCCACCGGGGAGCTGTTTTTT
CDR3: CASSQDLRGPTGELFF

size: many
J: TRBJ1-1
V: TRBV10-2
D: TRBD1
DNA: TGCGCCAGCAGATTGGGGACAGGCCGGAACACTGAAGCTTTCTTT
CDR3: CASRLGTGRNTEAFF

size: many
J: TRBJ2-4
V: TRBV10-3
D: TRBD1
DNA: TGTGCCCCCGGCCCGACAGGGAGTGGAAACATTCAGTACTTC
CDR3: CAPGPTGSGNIQYF

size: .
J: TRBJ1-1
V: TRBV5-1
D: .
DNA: TGCGCCAGCAGCTTGGGGCTGACAGCGAACACTGAAGCTTTCTTT
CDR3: CASSLGLTANTEAFF

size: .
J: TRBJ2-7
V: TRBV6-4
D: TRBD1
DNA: TGTGCCAGCAGTGACACCGGGACAGCCCTCGGCGAGCAGTACTTC
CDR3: CASSDTGTALGEQYF

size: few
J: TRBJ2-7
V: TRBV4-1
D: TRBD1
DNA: TGCGCCAGCAGCACCCGACAGGGGTTCCACGAGCAGTACTTC
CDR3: CASSTRQGFHEQYF

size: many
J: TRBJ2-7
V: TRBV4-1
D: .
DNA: TGCGCCAGCAGCCAAGGAGGTTTGGAGACTACCTACGAGCAGTACTTC
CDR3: CASSQGGLETTYEQYF

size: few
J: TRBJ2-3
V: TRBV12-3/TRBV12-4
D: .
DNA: TGTGCCAGCAGCCCAGACTTCGGCGGCGTAGTTAGCACAGATACGCAGTATTTT
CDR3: CASSPDFGGVVSTDTQYF

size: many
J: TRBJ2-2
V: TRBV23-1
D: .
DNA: TGCGCCAGCAGTCACTGCTTAACCGGGGAGCTGTTTTTT
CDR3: CASSHCLTGELFF

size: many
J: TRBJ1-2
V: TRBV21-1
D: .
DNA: TGTGCCAGCAGCAAAGGGGCCGAAAGAGGGAAAGGCTACACCTTC
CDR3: CASSKGAERGKGYTF

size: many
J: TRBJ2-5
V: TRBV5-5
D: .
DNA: TGTGCCAGCAGCCGAAGTCTGTCGTACCAAGAGACCCAGTACTTC
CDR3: CASSRSLSYQETQYF

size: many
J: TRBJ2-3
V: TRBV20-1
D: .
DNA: TGCAGTGCCCCGATGATCCAGGGGTCCGCCACAGATACGCAGTATTTT
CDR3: CSAPMIQGSATDTQYF

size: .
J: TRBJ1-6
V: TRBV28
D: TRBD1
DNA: TGTGCCAGCATCCCAGGGGGGGGCTCCTATAATTCACCCCTCCACTTT
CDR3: CASIPGGGSYNSPLHF

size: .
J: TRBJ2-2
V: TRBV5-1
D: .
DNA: TGCGCCAGCAGCTTGTCGGGGGACGTTAACACCGGGGAGCTGTTTTTT
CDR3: CASSLSGDVNTGELFF

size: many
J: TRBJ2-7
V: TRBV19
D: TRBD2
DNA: TGTTCTACTAGCGGGGGAGCCTACGAGCAGTACTTC
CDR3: CSTSGGAYEQYF

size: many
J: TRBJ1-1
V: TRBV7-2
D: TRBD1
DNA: TGTGCCAGCAGGGGACAGATGAACACTGAAGCTTTCTTT
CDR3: CASRGQMNTEAFF

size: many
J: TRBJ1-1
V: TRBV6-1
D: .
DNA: TGTGCCAGCAGCGTCGGCGGGAACACTGAAGCTTTCTTT
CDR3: CASSVGGNTEAFF

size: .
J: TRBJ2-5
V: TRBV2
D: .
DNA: TGTGCCAGCAGTGAAGCGGCTGGGTCGGGGCTTAAGACGGCCCAGTACTTC
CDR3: CASSEAAGSGLKTAQYF

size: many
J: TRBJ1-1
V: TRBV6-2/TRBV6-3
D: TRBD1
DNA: TGTGCCAGCAGACAAACAGGGGGCACTGAAGCTTTCTTT
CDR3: CASRQTGGTEAFF

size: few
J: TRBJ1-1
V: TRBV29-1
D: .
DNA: TGCAGCGTTGGGGATACTCGGATCGAAGCTTTCTTT
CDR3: CSVGDTRIEAFF

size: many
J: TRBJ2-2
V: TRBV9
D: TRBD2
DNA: TGTGCCAGCAGCCTCTTGGCTAGCGGGGGGGCCTCGACCGGGGAGCTGTTTTTT
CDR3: CASSLLASGGASTGELFF

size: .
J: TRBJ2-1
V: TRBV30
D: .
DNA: TGTGCCTGGAGGGTCGTGGGGGCCTACAATGAGCAGTTCTTC
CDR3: CAWRVVGAYNEQFF

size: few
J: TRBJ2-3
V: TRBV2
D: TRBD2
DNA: TGTGCCAGCAGTGAAGCGCTTCTAGCGGGGACCACAGATACGCAGTATTTT
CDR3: CASSEALLAGTTDTQYF

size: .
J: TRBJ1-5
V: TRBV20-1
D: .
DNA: TGCAGTGCTAGAGAGGCCCTCAACCAGCCCCAGCATTTT
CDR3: CSAREALNQPQHF

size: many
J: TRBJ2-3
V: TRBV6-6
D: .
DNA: TGTGCCGGGGGCACAGATACGCAGTATTTT
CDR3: CAGGTDTQYF

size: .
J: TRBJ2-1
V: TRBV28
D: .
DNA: TGTGCCAGCAGTTTAGAAGTAGCGATCTACAATGAGCAGTTCTTC
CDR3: CASSLEVAIYNEQFF

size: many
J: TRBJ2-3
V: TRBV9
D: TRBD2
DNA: TGTGCCAGCAGCGGGAGGACTAGCCACACAGATACGCAGTATTTT
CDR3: CASSGRTSHTDTQYF

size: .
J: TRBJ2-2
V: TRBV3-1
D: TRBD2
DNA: TGTGCCAGCAGCCATGGAAGTACCGGGGGGACCGGGGAGCTGTTTTTT
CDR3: CASSHGSTGGTGELFF

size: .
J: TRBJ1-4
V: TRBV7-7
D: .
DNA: TGTGCTAGCAGCTTAGAGGACTTAACTAATGAAAAACTGTTTTTT
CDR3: CASSLEDLTNEKLFF

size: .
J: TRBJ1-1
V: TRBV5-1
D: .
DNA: TGCGCCAGCAGCTTGGGGGTGCCGAACACTGAAGCTTTCTTT
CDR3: CASSLGVPNTEAFF

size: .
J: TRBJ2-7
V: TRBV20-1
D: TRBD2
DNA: TGCAGTGCTAGAGTGAGCGGGGGGGCGGACGAGCAGTACTTC
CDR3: CSARVSGGADEQYF

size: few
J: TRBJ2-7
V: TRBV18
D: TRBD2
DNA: TGTGCCAGCTCACAGCTTCCGGGACTACCATCTGCGGGCGAGCAGTACTTC
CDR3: CASSQLPGLPSAGEQYF

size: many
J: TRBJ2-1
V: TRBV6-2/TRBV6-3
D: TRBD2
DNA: TGTGCCAGCCTACCTCCCGGGACTAGCAAGCATGAGCAGTTCTTC
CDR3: CASLPPGTSKHEQFF

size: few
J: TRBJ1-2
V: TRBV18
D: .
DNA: TGTGCCAGCTCACCTATCGGGGGCGAAGGCTACACCTTC
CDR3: CASSPIGGEGYTF

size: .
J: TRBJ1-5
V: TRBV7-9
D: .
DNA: TGTGCCAGCAGCTTAGCTTTAGGCCAGCCCCAGCATTTT
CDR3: CASSLALGQPQHF

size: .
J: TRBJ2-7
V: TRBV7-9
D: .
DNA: TGTGCCAGCAGCTTAGCCCTCGAGCAGTACTTC
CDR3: CASSLALEQYF

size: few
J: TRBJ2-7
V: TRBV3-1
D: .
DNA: TGTGCCAGCAGCCATTTAAACGGGGAGCAGTACTTC
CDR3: CASSHLNGEQYF

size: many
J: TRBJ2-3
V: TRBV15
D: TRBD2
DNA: TGTGCCACCAGCAGAGGACTAGCGGGGGCAGATACGCAGTATTTT
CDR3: CATSRGLAGADTQYF

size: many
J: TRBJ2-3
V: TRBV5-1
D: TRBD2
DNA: TGCGCCAGCAGCCGGAGGACTAGCGGGGGGCCTTCAGCGGATACGCAGTATTTT
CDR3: CASSRRTSGGPSADTQYF